A selection of T cell receptor beta chains follows, all from one sample in a study of T cells in lung cancer brain metastases. Sequencing was performed with immunoSEQ multiplex PCR; in TCRdb, only in-frame clones are kept and a portion is missing. The table lists about 7,000 clones, roughly 88% of them singletons. The material sequenced was tumor tissue from the primary lung tumor. All receptors derive from a man aged 50-60 years with non-small cell lung cancer. Both conserved end residues are part of each CDR3. The D gene is left open where the match is weak. Part of the rows lack a size; the others show once, few, many or a class for expanded clones.

v_call: TRBV7-3
clone_size: -
j_call: TRBJ2-7
d_call: -
cdr3_nt: TGTGCCAGCAGCCGGAACGTTCAGGCCGAGCAGTACTTC
cdr3_aa: CASSRNVQAEQYF

v_call: TRBV30
clone_size: -
j_call: TRBJ1-1
d_call: TRBD1
cdr3_nt: TGTGCCTGGACCCCCCTGGCAGGGGGGCGGGTTGAGGCTGGGACTGAAGCTTTCTTT
cdr3_aa: CAWTPLAGGRVEAGTEAFF

v_call: TRBV7-2
clone_size: -
j_call: TRBJ2-7
d_call: -
cdr3_nt: TGTGCCAGCAGCTTAGGCCCAGGGCGGTACGAGCAGTACTTC
cdr3_aa: CASSLGPGRYEQYF

v_call: TRBV2
clone_size: -
j_call: TRBJ1-1
d_call: -
cdr3_nt: TGTGCCAGCGAGGGAGCAGGGAAAACTGAAGCTTTCTTT
cdr3_aa: CASEGAGKTEAFF

v_call: TRBV7-2
clone_size: -
j_call: TRBJ1-2
d_call: -
cdr3_nt: TGTGCCAGCAGCCCGAAGCTCGGGGGAGGTAATGGCTACACCTTC
cdr3_aa: CASSPKLGGGNGYTF

v_call: TRBV23-1
clone_size: -
j_call: TRBJ2-7
d_call: TRBD2
cdr3_nt: TGCGCCAGCAGTCAATCGGGGATGGGTTTTGGGAGGTGTAGCGGGGGCCACCATCGGACGTACTTC
cdr3_aa: CASSQSGMGFGRCSGGHHRTYF

v_call: TRBV27
clone_size: -
j_call: TRBJ2-1
d_call: TRBD1
cdr3_nt: TGTGCCAGCAGTATCCTGACAGGGTGGCGTGAGCAGTTCTTC
cdr3_aa: CASSILTGWREQFF

v_call: TRBV6-6
clone_size: -
j_call: TRBJ1-5
d_call: -
cdr3_nt: TGTGCCAGCAGCCCCCCGGGGTATGATCAGCCCCAGCATTTT
cdr3_aa: CASSPPGYDQPQHF

v_call: TRBV5-8
clone_size: -
j_call: TRBJ2-7
d_call: TRBD1
cdr3_nt: TGTGCCAGCAGCTCCTTATACCTTTCGGGACAGGGCGGCTACGAGCAGTACTTC
cdr3_aa: CASSSLYLSGQGGYEQYF

v_call: TRBV18
clone_size: once
j_call: TRBJ2-1
d_call: TRBD1
cdr3_nt: TGTGCCAGCTCACCCCGTTGGGAAGGGGGCTCTGTCCAGTTCTTC
cdr3_aa: CASSPRWEGGSVQFF

v_call: TRBV13
clone_size: -
j_call: TRBJ2-5
d_call: TRBD1
cdr3_nt: TGTGCCAGCAGCCCACCCCAGGGGGCGATGCAAGAGACCCAGTACTTC
cdr3_aa: CASSPPQGAMQETQYF

v_call: TRBV18
clone_size: few
j_call: TRBJ2-4
d_call: -
cdr3_nt: TGTGCCAGCTCACCACGTTTGCAGATCGGGGCCAAAAACATTCAGTACTTC
cdr3_aa: CASSPRLQIGAKNIQYF

v_call: TRBV6-4
clone_size: -
j_call: TRBJ2-2
d_call: -
cdr3_nt: TGTGCCAGCAGAGGACATGAACCGAACACCGGGGAGCTGTTTTTT
cdr3_aa: CASRGHEPNTGELFF

v_call: TRBV2
clone_size: -
j_call: TRBJ2-7
d_call: -
cdr3_nt: TGTGCCAGCACAGGGACCCTAGGATACGAGCAGTACTTC
cdr3_aa: CASTGTLGYEQYF

v_call: TRBV7-9
clone_size: -
j_call: TRBJ1-6
d_call: -
cdr3_nt: TGTGCCACCGAGAGCTCCTATAATTCACCCCTCCACTTT
cdr3_aa: CATESSYNSPLHF

v_call: TRBV5-6
clone_size: -
j_call: TRBJ2-5
d_call: -
cdr3_nt: TGTGCCAGCAGCTTGCGCCTATTGGGACCTCAAGAGACCCAGTACTTC
cdr3_aa: CASSLRLLGPQETQYF

v_call: TRBV7-2
clone_size: -
j_call: TRBJ1-3
d_call: -
cdr3_nt: TGTGCCAGCAGCCCACATTCGCGGGGCCTCTCTGGAAACACCATATATTTT
cdr3_aa: CASSPHSRGLSGNTIYF

v_call: TRBV14
clone_size: -
j_call: TRBJ2-7
d_call: -
cdr3_nt: TGTGCCAGCAGCCAGCTAACACACAACAGGGATTCCTACGAGCAGTACTTC
cdr3_aa: CASSQLTHNRDSYEQYF

v_call: TRBV5-1
clone_size: -
j_call: TRBJ1-6
d_call: -
cdr3_nt: TGCGCCACCGGGGACGGCTCCTATAATTCACCCCTCCACTTT
cdr3_aa: CATGDGSYNSPLHF

v_call: TRBV5-1
clone_size: -
j_call: TRBJ2-5
d_call: TRBD2
cdr3_nt: TGCGCCAGCAGCTTGGGTCTAGCGGCTCAAGAGACCCAGTACTTC
cdr3_aa: CASSLGLAAQETQYF

v_call: TRBV6-5
clone_size: -
j_call: TRBJ2-5
d_call: -
cdr3_nt: TGTGCCAGCTCTATAGCTTTTGGGGAGACCCAGTACTTC
cdr3_aa: CASSIAFGETQYF

v_call: TRBV6-5
clone_size: -
j_call: TRBJ1-2
d_call: TRBD1
cdr3_nt: TGTGCCAGCAGTCCCGGGACAGGTAACGGCGGCTACACCTTC
cdr3_aa: CASSPGTGNGGYTF

v_call: TRBV27
clone_size: -
j_call: TRBJ1-6
d_call: -
cdr3_nt: TGTGCCAGCAGTTTTTTAGGGAATAATTCACCCCTCCACTTT
cdr3_aa: CASSFLGNNSPLHF

v_call: TRBV6-4
clone_size: -
j_call: TRBJ1-1
d_call: -
cdr3_nt: TGTGCCAGCAGTGCGTCAGGGAGAGGAGACACTGAAGCTTTCTTT
cdr3_aa: CASSASGRGDTEAFF

v_call: TRBV30
clone_size: -
j_call: TRBJ2-3
d_call: TRBD2
cdr3_nt: TGTGCCTGGAGTTTATGGGCTGGTTCCGAAGCTAGCGGGGGGCCTAGCACAGATACGCAGTATTTT
cdr3_aa: CAWSLWAGSEASGGPSTDTQYF

v_call: TRBV30
clone_size: -
j_call: TRBJ2-5
d_call: -
cdr3_nt: TGTGCCTGGAGTGTGTCGTCAGGGGCACTAGCCCAAGAGACCCAGTACTTC
cdr3_aa: CAWSVSSGALAQETQYF

v_call: TRBV27
clone_size: few
j_call: TRBJ2-1
d_call: TRBD2
cdr3_nt: TGTGCCAGCAGTCACCCCCACCGGGGCCCGACTAGCGGGGGGGCAGATGAGCAGTTCTTC
cdr3_aa: CASSHPHRGPTSGGADEQFF

v_call: TRBV11-2
clone_size: few
j_call: TRBJ2-7
d_call: -
cdr3_nt: TGTGCCAGCAGCTTAAAAGCCTACGAGCAGTACTTC
cdr3_aa: CASSLKAYEQYF

v_call: TRBV5-5
clone_size: -
j_call: TRBJ1-1
d_call: TRBD1
cdr3_nt: TGTGCCAGCAGCTCGTTAACAGGGGTATCTGAAGCTTTTTTT
cdr3_aa: CASSSLTGVSEAFF

v_call: TRBV28
clone_size: few
j_call: TRBJ1-2
d_call: -
cdr3_nt: TGTGCCAGCAGTTCCCCACCGGGGGGCTACACCTTC
cdr3_aa: CASSSPPGGYTF

v_call: TRBV5-4
clone_size: -
j_call: TRBJ2-3
d_call: -
cdr3_nt: TGTGCCAGCAGCGAGCCGGGACACGGGGGGACAGATACGCAGTATTTT
cdr3_aa: CASSEPGHGGTDTQYF

v_call: TRBV11-2
clone_size: -
j_call: TRBJ1-1
d_call: -
cdr3_nt: TGTGCCAGCAGCATTCAGAACACTGAAGCTTTCTTT
cdr3_aa: CASSIQNTEAFF

v_call: TRBV11-2
clone_size: -
j_call: TRBJ2-3
d_call: TRBD1
cdr3_nt: TGTGCCAGCAGCCCTTGGACAGGGGGCATGGATACGCAGTATTTT
cdr3_aa: CASSPWTGGMDTQYF

v_call: TRBV27
clone_size: -
j_call: TRBJ1-2
d_call: -
cdr3_nt: TGTGCCAGCAGATCTGTAGGGGACAACTATGGCTACACCTTC
cdr3_aa: CASRSVGDNYGYTF

v_call: TRBV6-1
clone_size: once
j_call: TRBJ2-7
d_call: -
cdr3_nt: TGTGCCAGCAGTGGGGTTGGCAGGGTTGGCGAGCAGTACTTC
cdr3_aa: CASSGVGRVGEQYF

v_call: TRBV9
clone_size: -
j_call: TRBJ1-1
d_call: -
cdr3_nt: TGTGCCAGCGCCGAGCGGACCGGGACGGTGAACACTGAAGCTTTCTTT
cdr3_aa: CASAERTGTVNTEAFF

v_call: TRBV4-3
clone_size: -
j_call: TRBJ2-7
d_call: TRBD2
cdr3_nt: TGCGCCAGCAGCCAATCTAGCGGGGGACCCTACGAGCAGTACTTC
cdr3_aa: CASSQSSGGPYEQYF

v_call: TRBV5-1
clone_size: -
j_call: TRBJ1-1
d_call: -
cdr3_nt: TGCGCCAGCAGCTTAGGGACCAACACTGAAGCTTTCTTT
cdr3_aa: CASSLGTNTEAFF

v_call: TRBV6-6
clone_size: once
j_call: TRBJ2-5
d_call: TRBD2
cdr3_nt: TGTGCCAGCAGTTATAATGGCGGGGGAAAAGAGACCCAGTACTTC
cdr3_aa: CASSYNGGGKETQYF

v_call: TRBV4-1
clone_size: -
j_call: TRBJ2-1
d_call: TRBD2
cdr3_nt: TGCGCCAGCAGCCAAGACGGGGGGGCGGATGAGCAGTTCTTC
cdr3_aa: CASSQDGGADEQFF